This T cell receptor (beta chain) was identified in a study of blood T cell repertoires in COVID-19. Overall study: Acute and convalescent COVID-19 specimens originated in the United States, Italy and Spain. In each case, the material was cDNA or gDNA derived from T cells, B-cell-depleted T cells, or PBMCs.

Authors' methods: The authors estimated nucleated cell counts from reference gene primer amplification. Profiled with immunoSEQ multiplex PCR; TCRdb holds only in-frame clones, not every one. V and J calls and clone size are those listed in that table; D and trimming were worked out from the DNA. The sample shows over 75,000 clones, 80% of them seen only once. The CDR3 is 14 amino acids. V dropped 0 bases and J dropped 1 base, with 5 bases sitting between them. CDR1 is SGDLS, CDR2 YYNGEE, per germline. The V gene is TRBV9, the J gene TRBJ1-5; D remains ambiguous. The TCR sequence derives from a man over 45 who had recovered from COVID-19. The sample consisted of peripheral blood. CDR3 loop: CASSVGQSNQPQHF. The CDR3 bases are TGTGCCAGCAGCGTAGGACAAAGCAATCAGCCCCAGCATTTT.